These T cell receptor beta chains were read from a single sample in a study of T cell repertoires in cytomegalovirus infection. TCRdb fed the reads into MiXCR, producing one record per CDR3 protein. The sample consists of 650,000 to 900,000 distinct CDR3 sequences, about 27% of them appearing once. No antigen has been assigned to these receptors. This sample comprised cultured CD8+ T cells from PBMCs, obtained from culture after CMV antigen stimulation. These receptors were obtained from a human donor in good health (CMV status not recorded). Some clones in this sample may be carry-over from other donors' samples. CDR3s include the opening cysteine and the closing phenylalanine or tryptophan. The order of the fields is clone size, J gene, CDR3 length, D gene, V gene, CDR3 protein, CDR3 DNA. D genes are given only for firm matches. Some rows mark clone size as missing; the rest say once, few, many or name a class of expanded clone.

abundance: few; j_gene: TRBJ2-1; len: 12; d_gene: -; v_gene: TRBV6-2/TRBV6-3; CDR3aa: CASSYSFNEQFF; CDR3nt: TGTGCCAGCAGTTACTCGTTCAATGAGCAGTTCTTC
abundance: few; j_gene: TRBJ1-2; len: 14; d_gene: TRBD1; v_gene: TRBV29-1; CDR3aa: CSVEHVDRGTGYTF; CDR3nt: TGCAGCGTTGAACATGTGGACAGGGGTACTGGCTACACCTTC
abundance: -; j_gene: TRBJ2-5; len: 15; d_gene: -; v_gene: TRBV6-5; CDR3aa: CASSYLGDIQETQYF; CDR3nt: TGTGCCAGCAGTTACCTAGGAGACATCCAAGAGACCCAGTACTTC
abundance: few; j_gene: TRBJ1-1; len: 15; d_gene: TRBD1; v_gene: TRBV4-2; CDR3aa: CASSQDGGQGDEAFF; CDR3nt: TGTGCCAGCAGCCAAGATGGAGGACAGGGGGATGAAGCTTTCTTT
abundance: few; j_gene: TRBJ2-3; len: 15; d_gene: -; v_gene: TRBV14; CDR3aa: CASSQGSFASDTQYF; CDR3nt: TGTGCCAGCAGCCAAGGCAGCTTCGCCTCAGATACGCAGTATTTT
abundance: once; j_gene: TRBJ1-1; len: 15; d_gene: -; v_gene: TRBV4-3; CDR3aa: CASSLKEGANTEAFF; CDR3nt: TGCGCCAGCAGCCTGAAAGAGGGCGCGAACACTGAAGCTTTCTTT
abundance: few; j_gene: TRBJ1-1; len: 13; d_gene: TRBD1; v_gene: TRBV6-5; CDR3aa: CASSPTGRGEAFF; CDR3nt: TGTGCCAGCAGTCCGACAGGGAGAGGTGAAGCTTTCTTT
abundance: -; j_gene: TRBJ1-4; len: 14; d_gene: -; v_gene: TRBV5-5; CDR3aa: CASSLVGPNEKLFF; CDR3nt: TGTGCCAGCAGCTTGGTGGGACCTAATGAAAAACTGTTTTTT
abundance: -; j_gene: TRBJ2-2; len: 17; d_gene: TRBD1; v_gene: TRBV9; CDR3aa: CASSGPGQGKVTGELFF; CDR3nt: TGTGCCAGCAGCGGACCGGGACAGGGTAAAGTCACCGGGGAGCTGTTTTTT
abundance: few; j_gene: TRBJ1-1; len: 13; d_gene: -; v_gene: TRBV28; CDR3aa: CASSWDGGTEAFF; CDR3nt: TGTGCCAGCAGTTGGGACGGAGGGACTGAAGCTTTCTTT
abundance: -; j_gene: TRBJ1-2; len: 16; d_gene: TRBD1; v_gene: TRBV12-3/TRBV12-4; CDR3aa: CASSDPGQGWAYGYTF; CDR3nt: TGTGCCAGCAGTGATCCAGGACAGGGTTGGGCCTATGGCTACACCTTC
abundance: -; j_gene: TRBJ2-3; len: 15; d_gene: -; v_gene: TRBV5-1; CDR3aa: CASSLWTVSTDTQYF; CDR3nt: TGCGCCAGCAGCTTGTGGACAGTTAGCACAGATACGCAGTATTTT
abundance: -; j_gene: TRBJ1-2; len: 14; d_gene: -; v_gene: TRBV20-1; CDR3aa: CSARGRQGGRGYTF; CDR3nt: TGCAGTGCTAGAGGAAGGCAGGGCGGGCGTGGCTACACCTTC
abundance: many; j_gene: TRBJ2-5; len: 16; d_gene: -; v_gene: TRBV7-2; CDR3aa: CASSPGGRRWGETQYF; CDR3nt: TGTGCCAGCAGCCCCGGTGGGAGGCGGTGGGGAGAGACCCAGTACTTC
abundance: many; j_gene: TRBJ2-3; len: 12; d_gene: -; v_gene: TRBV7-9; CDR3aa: CASSLAVDTQYF; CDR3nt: TGTGCCAGCAGCTTAGCGGTGGATACGCAGTATTTT
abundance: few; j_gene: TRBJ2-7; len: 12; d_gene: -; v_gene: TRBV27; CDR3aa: CASRRDIYEQYF; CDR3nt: TGTGCCAGCAGACGGGACATCTACGAGCAGTACTTC
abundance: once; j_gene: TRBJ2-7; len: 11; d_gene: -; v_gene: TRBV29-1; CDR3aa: CSVTVDYEQYF; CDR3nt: TGCAGCGTCACGGTCGATTACGAGCAGTACTTC
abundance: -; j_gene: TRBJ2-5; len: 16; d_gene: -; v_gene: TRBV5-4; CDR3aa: CASSLGQLSSFETQYF; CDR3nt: TGTGCCAGCAGCTTGGGTCAACTCAGTAGCTTCGAGACCCAGTACTTC
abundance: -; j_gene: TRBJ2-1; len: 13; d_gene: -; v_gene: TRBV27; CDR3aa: CASSFSLNNEQFF; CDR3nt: TGTGCCAGCAGTTTTTCCCTCAACAATGAGCAGTTCTTC
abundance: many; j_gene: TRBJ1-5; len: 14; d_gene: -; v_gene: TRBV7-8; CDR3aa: CASSLERVDQPQHF; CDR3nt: TGTGCCAGCAGCTTAGAACGGGTTGATCAGCCCCAGCATTTT
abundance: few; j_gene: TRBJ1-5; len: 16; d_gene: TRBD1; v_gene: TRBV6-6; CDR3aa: CASTVSRQGVNQPQHF; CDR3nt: TGTGCCAGTACCGTTAGCAGACAGGGGGTCAATCAGCCCCAGCATTTT
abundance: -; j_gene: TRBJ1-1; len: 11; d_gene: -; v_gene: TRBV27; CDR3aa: CASGRRTEAFF; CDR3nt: TGTGCCAGCGGCCGGAGGACTGAAGCTTTCTTT
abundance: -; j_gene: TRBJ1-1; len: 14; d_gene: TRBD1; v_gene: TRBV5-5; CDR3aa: CASSGTGGLAEAFF; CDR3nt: TGTGCCAGCAGCGGGACAGGGGGCCTGGCCGAAGCTTTCTTT
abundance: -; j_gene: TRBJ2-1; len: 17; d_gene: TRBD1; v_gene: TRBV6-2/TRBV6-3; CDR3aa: CASSSLDRVRSYNEQFF; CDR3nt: TGTGCCAGCAGTTCCCTCGACAGGGTCCGCTCCTACAATGAGCAGTTCTTC
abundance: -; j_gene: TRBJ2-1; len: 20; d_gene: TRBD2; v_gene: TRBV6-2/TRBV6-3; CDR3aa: CASSYPTPGLAGASYNEQFF; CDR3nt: TGTGCCAGCAGTTACCCAACCCCCGGACTAGCGGGGGCCTCCTACAATGAGCAGTTCTTC
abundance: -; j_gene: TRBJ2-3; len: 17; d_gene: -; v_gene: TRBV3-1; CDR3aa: CASSQDQHSRPTDTQYF; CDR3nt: TGTGCCAGCAGCCAAGATCAGCACTCCCGGCCCACAGATACGCAGTATTTT
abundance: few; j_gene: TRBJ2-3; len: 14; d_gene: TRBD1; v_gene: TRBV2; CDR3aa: CASSPTGKDGTQYF; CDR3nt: TGTGCCAGCAGTCCGACAGGGAAGGATGGTACGCAGTATTTT
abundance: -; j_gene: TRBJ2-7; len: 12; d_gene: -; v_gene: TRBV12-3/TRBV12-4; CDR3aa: CASSMGLFEQYF; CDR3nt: TGTGCCAGCAGTATGGGACTGTTCGAGCAGTACTTC
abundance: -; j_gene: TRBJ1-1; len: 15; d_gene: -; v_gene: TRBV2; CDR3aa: CASTLTWGEATEAFF; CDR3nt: TGTGCCAGTACCCTTACCTGGGGCGAGGCGACTGAAGCTTTCTTT
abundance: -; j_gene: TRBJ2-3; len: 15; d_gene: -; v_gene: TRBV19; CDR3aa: CASSTAGSGADTQYF; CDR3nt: TGTGCCAGTAGTACCGCGGGGAGCGGCGCCGATACGCAGTATTTT
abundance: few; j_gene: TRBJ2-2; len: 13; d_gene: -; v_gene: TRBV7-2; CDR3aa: CASSTWAPGELFF; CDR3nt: TGTGCCAGCAGTACTTGGGCTCCCGGGGAGCTGTTTTTT
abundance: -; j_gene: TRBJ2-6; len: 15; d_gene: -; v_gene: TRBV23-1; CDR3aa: CASSQGARGANVLTF; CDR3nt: TGCGCCAGCAGTCAGGGGGCGAGAGGGGCCAACGTCCTGACTTTC
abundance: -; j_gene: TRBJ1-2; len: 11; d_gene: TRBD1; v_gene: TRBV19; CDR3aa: CASRTGVGYTF; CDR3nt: TGTGCCAGTAGAACAGGGGTCGGCTACACCTTC
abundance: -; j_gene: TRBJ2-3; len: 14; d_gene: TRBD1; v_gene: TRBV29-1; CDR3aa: CSVGGTGSGDTQYF; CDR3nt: TGCAGCGTTGGGGGGACAGGTAGTGGAGATACGCAGTATTTT
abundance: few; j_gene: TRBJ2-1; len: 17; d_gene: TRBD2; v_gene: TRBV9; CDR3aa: CASSVITSGGGGNEQFF; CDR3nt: TGTGCCAGCAGCGTAATTACTAGCGGGGGGGGAGGCAATGAGCAGTTCTTC
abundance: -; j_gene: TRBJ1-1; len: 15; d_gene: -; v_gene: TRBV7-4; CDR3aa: CASSLILGGRTEAFF; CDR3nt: TGTGCCAGCAGCTTAATACTGGGGGGGAGGACTGAAGCTTTCTTT
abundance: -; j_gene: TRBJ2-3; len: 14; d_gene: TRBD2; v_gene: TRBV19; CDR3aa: CASSMGLAFGTQYF; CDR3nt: TGTGCCAGTAGTATGGGACTAGCGTTCGGTACGCAGTATTTT
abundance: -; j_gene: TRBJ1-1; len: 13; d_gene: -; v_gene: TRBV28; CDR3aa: CASSPMGRGKAFF; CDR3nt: TGTGCCAGCAGCCCAATGGGACGTGGGAAAGCTTTCTTT
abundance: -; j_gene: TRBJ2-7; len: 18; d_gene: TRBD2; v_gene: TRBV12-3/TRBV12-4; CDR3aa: CASSAGTSGDGLPYEQYF; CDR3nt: TGTGCCAGCAGTGCCGGGACTAGCGGGGACGGATTACCCTACGAGCAGTACTTC
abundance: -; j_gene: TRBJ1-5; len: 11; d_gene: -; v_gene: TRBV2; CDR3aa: CASSYVGPQHF; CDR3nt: TGTGCCAGCAGTTACGTTGGGCCCCAGCATTTT
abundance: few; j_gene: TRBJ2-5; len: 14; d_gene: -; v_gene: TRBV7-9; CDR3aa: CASSDNRDEETQYF; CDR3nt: TGTGCCAGCAGCGATAACAGGGATGAGGAGACCCAGTACTTC